The 9 T cell receptor beta chains given below trace back to one sample, sequenced in a study of T cells in localized non-small cell lung cancer. The table came from immunoSEQ multiplex PCR; TCRdb's copy has only in-frame clones and leaves some out. This table holds about 23,000 clones, about 87% found once. The input for sequencing was peripheral blood mononuclear cells, taken before any cancer treatment. Every receptor here comes from a woman aged 35 to 69 with stage III lung adenocarcinoma.

This clone was seen just once. V usage is TRBV5-1 and J usage is TRBJ2-3; 8 bases line up with TRBD1. V shed 2 bases, J shed 2 bases, and the junction held 4 bases outside the gene matches. The V gene's germline CDR1 is SGHRS and CDR2 YFSETQ. The CDR3 sequence is 15 residues long. CDR3 DNA: TGCGCCAGCAGCTTCAGGGGGCAGGTCACAGATACGCAGTATTTT. Translation gives CASSFRGQVTDTQYF.

The chain combines TRBV6-6 with TRBJ2-1; D is uncertain. V was cut by 2 bases and J by 5 bases, with 4 bases left in between. Per the germline V gene, CDR1 is MNHNY and CDR2 is SVGAGI (reference sequence). The CDR3 spans 12 residues. CDR3 nucleotides: TGTGCCAGCAGTTACGGAGACAATGAGCAGTTCTTC. The encoded protein is CASSYGDNEQFF.

The chain couples TRBV5-5 to TRBJ1-5, with TRBD1 matching 8 bases. This CDR3 is 18 amino acids long. The V gene's germline CDR1 is SGHKS and CDR2 YYEKEE (reference sequence). V trimming: 0 bases; J trimming: 0 bases; junction bases outside the gene matches: 8. Here the CDR3 DNA reads TGTGCCAGCAGCTTGGGGCAGGTGACAGGGGTTAGCAATCAGCCCCAGCATTTT. Its translation is CASSLGQVTGVSNQPQHF.

V gene TRBV5-1 combines with J gene TRBJ2-1; the match to TRBD2 covers 13 bases. The germline V gene has CDR1 SGHRS and CDR2 YFSETQ. Germline trimming cut 4 bases from V and 6 bases from J; bases unmatched to any gene: 4. This CDR3 region has 15 residues. Here the CDR3 DNA reads TGCGCCAGCAGCCCACTAGCGGGAGGGCCCAATGAGCAGTTCTTC. Its protein product is CASSPLAGGPNEQFF.

The chain is built from TRBV19 and TRBJ1-2; D uncertain. The CDR3 is made up of 12 amino acids. Trimming stripped 3 bases from V and 6 bases from J, with 8 bases between. The germline V gene encodes CDR1 LNHDA and CDR2 SQIVND (reference sequence). The CDR3 protein is CASSMLGNGYTF. CDR3 DNA sequence: TGTGCCAGTAGTATGTTGGGGAATGGCTACACCTTC.

J is TRBJ1-4 and V is TRBV7-9; D not resolved. CDR3 length: 16 residues. Germline CDR1 SEHNR, CDR2 FQNEAQ (reference sequence). V lost 4 bases and J lost 0, with 12 bases in between. CDR3 coding DNA: TGTGCCAGCAGCTCCGGAAACACAGCAACTAATGAAAAACTGTTTTTT. Encoded protein: CASSSGNTATNEKLFF. The full variable domain, rest sourced from reference TRBV7-9 and TRBJ1-4, is DTGVSQNPRHKITKRGQNVTFRCDPISEHNRLYWYRQTLGQGPEFLTYFQNEAQLEKSRLLSDRFSAERPKGSFSTLEIQRTEQGDSAMYLCASSSGNTATNEKLFFGSGTQLSVL.

V usage is TRBV7-9 and J usage is TRBJ2-5; D call uncertain. The germline V and J ends were trimmed by 0 bases and 5 bases, with 4 bases remaining between them. The CDR3 is 12 amino acids. Germline V gene sequence: CDR1 SEHNR, CDR2 FQNEAQ (reference sequence). The CDR3 DNA is TGTGCCAGCAGCTTAGCGCCCGAGACCCAGTACTTC. Its translation is CASSLAPETQYF. Combining the CDR3 with reference TRBV7-9 and TRBJ2-5 gives the whole variable domain DTGVSQNPRHKITKRGQNVTFRCDPISEHNRLYWYRQTLGQGPEFLTYFQNEAQLEKSRLLSDRFSAERPKGSFSTLEIQRTEQGDSAMYLCASSLAPETQYFGPGTRLLVL.

This sequence joins TRBV5-1 and TRBJ2-3, with D maybe TRBD2 (6 bases). V was trimmed by 0 bases and J by 2 bases, leaving 13 bases between them. In germline, CDR1 is SGHRS, CDR2 YFSETQ. This CDR3 region has 16 residues. The DNA for the CDR3 is TGCGCCAGCAGCTTGGGGGTGACGGGAGTCACAGATACGCAGTATTTT. The encoded protein is CASSLGVTGVTDTQYF.

The rearrangement uses TRBV7-3 and TRBJ2-1; 10 nucleotides line up with TRBD2. The V gene's germline CDR1 is SGHTA and CDR2 FQGTGA. This CDR3 has 14 residues. With V trimmed by 5 bases and J by 10 bases, 8 bases remained unmatched. Written as DNA, the CDR3 is TGTGCCAGCAGCCTCCAAGCGGGAGGGGGCGAGCAGTTCTTC. Translating gives CASSLQAGGGEQFF.